These 19 T cell receptor beta chains originate from one sample sequenced in a study of beta chain features in type 1 diabetes (dated by TCRdb to 2017 to 2018). Preparation of the library involved the immunoSEQ multiplex PCR assay. The entire isolated RNA was reverse transcribed using the High Capacity cDNA Reverse Transcription Kit, and thus expressed TCRB transcripts were sequenced. The clones in this table, taken by TCRdb from immuneACCESS, are in-frame only. Not every clone is retained; where verified, under half of the shortfall comes from an unresolved V gene, and the cause of the rest is unknown. This sample gives around 400,000 clones in total; over 10% of them show up just once. Approximately 0.015% of the sample is taken by the ten largest. Sequencing was done on a sample of naive CD4+ T cells from blood. Interpreted using the paper, the cell subset or site label stands for: true naive CD4+ T cells. These receptors all come from a young man in good health.

The chain has TRBV18 and TRBJ2-5; D not certain. The ends were cut back, 1 base at V and 2 bases at J, with 8 bases in the middle. This CDR3 has 14 residues. Germline assignment: CDR1 KGHSH and CDR2 LQKENI. The CDR3 spells CASSPRSLQETQYF. The CDR3 DNA is TGTGCCAGCTCACCACGTTCTTTACAAGAGACCCAGTACTTC. Together with reference TRBV18 and TRBJ2-5, the CDR3 gives the full variable domain: NAGVMQNPRHLVRRRGQEARLRCSPMKGHSHVYWYRQLPEEGLKFMVYLQKENIIDESGMPKERFSAEFPKEGPSILRIQQVVRGDSAAYFCASSPRSLQETQYFGPGTRLLVL.

This chain uses TRBV6-5 with TRBJ2-1; D is uncertain. Germline V lookup: CDR1 MNHEY, CDR2 SVGAGI. The CDR3 sequence is 11 residues long. V lost 6 bases to trimming and J lost 4 bases, with 4 bases between them. For the CDR3, the DNA is TGTGCCAGCAGCCGGTACAATGAGCAGTTCTTC. Protein product: CASSRYNEQFF.

The chain joins TRBV6-1 to TRBJ2-5; D is perhaps TRBD1 (6 bases). The CDR3 sequence is 13 residues long. CDR1 and CDR2 from the germline V gene are MNHNS and SASEGT. The germline V and J ends were trimmed by 6 bases and 1 base, with 9 bases remaining between them. The CDR3 DNA is TGTGCCAGCAGCGGACAGTCCCAAGAGACCCAGTACTTC. It translates to CASSGQSQETQYF.

This clone was seen only a few times. The chain links TRBV10-2 to TRBJ2-7, with 7 bases lining up with TRBD1. Germline V gives CDR1 WSHSY, CDR2 SAAADI. CDR3 length: 12 amino acids. V shed 8 bases, J shed 5 bases, and the junction held 6 bases outside the gene matches. CDR3 coding DNA: TGCGCCAGCCGCGACAGGGACCACGAGCAGTACTTC. Translation gives CASRDRDHEQYF.

This clone has more than one count but fewer than ten. This chain uses TRBV5-1 with TRBJ2-7; TRBD1 aligns across 9 bases. The CDR3 runs to 15 residues. Germline V gene lookup returns CDR1 SGHRS and CDR2 YFSETQ. With 3 bases clipped from V and 5 bases from J, the junction kept 9 bases outside the gene matches. The CDR3 DNA reads TGCGCCAGCAGCTGGGCCGGGACAGGGAGCGACGAGCAGTACTTC. Translation gives CASSWAGTGSDEQYF.

The V and J genes are TRBV19 and TRBJ2-7; 8 bases map to TRBD1. This CDR3 spans 15 amino acids. CDR1 is LNHDA, CDR2 SQIVND, per germline (reference sequence). The trim removed 9 bases at V and 4 bases at J, leaving 14 bases unmatched. The CDR3 coding sequence is TGTGCCAGCTCGAAAACTACAGGGGGAGTGTACGAGCAGTACTTC. Amino acids: CASSKTTGGVYEQYF.

There are a few counts of this clone. The chain has TRBV5-1 and TRBJ2-1; no definite D call. The CDR3 totals 13 residues. Germline CDR1 is SGHRS and CDR2 is YFSETQ. Trimming left V 2 bases short and J 5 bases short, with 8 bases between. CDR3 sequence: CASSFRSDNEQFF. In DNA, the CDR3 is TGCGCCAGCAGCTTTCGCTCGGACAATGAGCAGTTCTTC.

This clone was counted only a few times. This chain uses TRBV28 with TRBJ2-7; 8 bases agree with TRBD2. CDR3 length equals 16 residues. Trimming took 7 bases from V and 4 from J; bases not matched to a gene: 15. The germline V gene has CDR1 MDHEN and CDR2 SYDVKM. The CDR3 nucleotides read TGTGCCAGCACCATTGGGGGGCGGGAGGCGAATTACGAGCAGTACTTC. Translated: CASTIGGREANYEQYF.

This clone was detected only a few times. This chain connects TRBV28 to TRBJ2-7; maybe TRBD2 (5 bases). The germline gives CDR1 MDHEN, CDR2 SYDVKM. CDR3 length: 12 amino acids. V was cut by 2 bases and J by 6 bases, with 8 bases left in between. The CDR3 DNA reads as TGTGCCAGCAGTTTACTAGCTCGCGAGCAGTACTTC. It yields the protein CASSLLAREQYF.

The chain joins TRBV18 to TRBJ2-5, with 12 positions matching TRBD2. Germline V gives CDR1 KGHSH, CDR2 LQKENI. The CDR3 is made up of 16 amino acids. Trimming removed 0 bases from V and 2 bases from J; junction bases left unmatched: 1. The CDR3 nucleotides read TGTGCCAGCTCACCACCGACTAGCGGGGGACAAGAGACCCAGTACTTC. Translation: CASSPPTSGGQETQYF.

This clone was seen more than once but under ten times. This rearrangement joins TRBV6-5 to TRBJ2-3; 9 nucleotides line up with TRBD1. Germline values: CDR1 MNHEY, CDR2 SVGAGI. The CDR3 is 16 residues long. V gave up 1 base and J gave up 2 bases; unmatched junction bases: 4. This chain's CDR3 is CASSYWGQGTTDTQYF. The DNA for the CDR3 is TGTGCCAGCAGTTACTGGGGACAGGGAACCACAGATACGCAGTATTTT.

In the case of this clone: At one end the junction does not follow the germline gene, possibly because of a read error. The rearrangement joins TRBV15 to TRBJ1-1, with D hard to call. CDR1 and CDR2 (germline): LNHNV, YYDKDF (reference sequence). The CDR3 sequence is 15 residues long. The CDR3: CATSPRMPTATQAFF. DNA of the CDR3: TGTGCCACCAGCCCTCGAATGCCAACAGCCACTCAAGCTTTCTTT.

A few counts support this clone. The V and J genes are TRBV2 and TRBJ1-6; 7 bases map to TRBD1. V shed 4 bases and J 5 bases; nucleotides not matched to a gene: 5. Germline-derived CDR1 and CDR2 are SNHLY and FYNNEI. This CDR3 region has 15 residues. Here the CDR3 reads CASSAQGLNNSPLHF. In nucleotides, the CDR3 is TGTGCCAGCAGTGCACAGGGGCTAAATAATTCACCCCTCCACTTT.

The chain is built from TRBV7-9 and TRBJ1-5, with 10 bases identical to TRBD1. After removal of 5 bases from V and 6 bases from J, the junction contained 7 bases not matched to a gene. Per the germline V gene, CDR1 is SEHNR and CDR2 is FQNEAQ (reference sequence). This CDR3 contains 15 residues. As DNA, the CDR3 is TGTGCCAGCAGCATCGGGACAGGGGTGTTTCAGCCCCAGCATTTT. It codes for CASSIGTGVFQPQHF.

The V and J genes are TRBV28 and TRBJ2-3, with 7 bases lining up with TRBD2. This CDR3 is built from 14 residues. J was trimmed by 1 base and V by 9 bases; bases with no gene match: 7. Germline V CDR1 and CDR2: MDHEN, SYDVKM. CDR3: CASAGTIRTDTQYF. CDR3 DNA sequence: TGTGCCAGTGCCGGGACTATTCGCACAGATACGCAGTATTTT.

J is TRBJ2-3 and V is TRBV9; 8 bases are shared with TRBD1. CDR3 length equals 16 residues. Germline CDR1 reads SGDLS; CDR2 reads YYNGEE. V was clipped by 0 bases and J by 1 base; unmatched bases: 4. The CDR3 sequence: CASSVDPDRGTDTQYF. CDR3 sequence (DNA): TGTGCCAGCAGCGTAGACCCGGACAGGGGCACAGATACGCAGTATTTT.

The rearrangement uses TRBV6-5 and TRBJ2-1, with no clear D. Trimming stripped 3 bases from V and 7 bases from J, with 4 bases between. This CDR3 is built from 11 residues. Germline V gene lookup returns CDR1 MNHEY and CDR2 SVGAGI. CDR3 DNA sequence: TGTGCCAGCAGTTATTCGAATGAGCAGTTCTTC. Encoded protein: CASSYSNEQFF.

This rearrangement joins TRBV28 to TRBJ1-1; D is uncertain. The length of the CDR3 is 11 residues. V shed 5 bases and J shed 11 bases, with 12 bases lying between them. Germline V gene lookup returns CDR1 MDHEN and CDR2 SYDVKM. The CDR3 region is CASSAPYGAFF. The CDR3 region has the DNA TGTGCCAGCAGTGCCCCTTATGGCGCTTTCTTT.

The CDR3 region is CAWSVGGFPYNEQFF. CDR3 DNA: TGTGCCTGGAGTGTAGGAGGGTTCCCCTACAATGAGCAGTTCTTC. The chain links TRBV30 to TRBJ2-1; D possibly corresponds to TRBD2 (6 bases). There are 15 residues in the CDR3. V lost 0 bases and J 2 bases, leaving 11 bases between the germline ends. Per the germline V gene, CDR1 is GTSNPN and CDR2 is SVGIG (reference sequence).